The next 18 T cell receptor beta chains were all read from a single sample in a study of blood T cell repertoires in COVID-19. The protocol was immunoSEQ multiplex PCR, while the TCRdb copy is restricted to in-frame clones and leaves out a portion. The table lists some 220,000 clones, around 82% of them singletons. Sequenced input: peripheral blood. All receptors come from a woman in her 70s with acute or convalescent COVID-19.

The chain couples TRBV18 to TRBJ2-7, with D possibly matching TRBD1 (6 bases). Trimming removed 4 bases from V and 5 bases from J, with 15 bases in between. This CDR3 has 14 residues. Germline V CDR1 and CDR2: KGHSH, LQKENI. The CDR3 nucleotides read TGTGCCAGCTCACGTAAAACAGGGCCCCACGAGCAGTACTTC. Protein: CASSRKTGPHEQYF.

The chain couples TRBV2 to TRBJ2-5, with D possibly TRBD1 on 7 matching bases. V lost 1 base and J 5 bases, leaving 11 bases between the germline ends. Germline V CDR1 and CDR2: SNHLY, FYNNEI. This CDR3 contains 14 residues. CDR3 DNA sequence: TGTGCCAGCAGTGAAGGCAGGGGGAGGGAGACCCAGTACTTC. This encodes CASSEGRGRETQYF. Full variable domain (outside the CDR3, taken from reference TRBV2 and TRBJ2-5): EPEVTQTPSHQVTQMGQEVILRCVPISNHLYFYWYRQILGQKVEFLVSFYNNEISEKSEIFDDQFSVERPDGSNFTLKIRSTKLEDSAMYFCASSEGRGRETQYFGPGTRLLVL.

The rearrangement uses TRBV7-3 and TRBJ2-5, with 8 bases that match TRBD1. V shed 0 bases and J 1 base; nucleotides not matched to a gene: 4. This CDR3 has 16 amino acids. Germline-derived CDR1 and CDR2 are SGHTA and FQGTGA. CDR3 DNA sequence: TGTGCCAGCAGCTTAACGCAGGGGGCCGGCCAAGAGACCCAGTACTTC. Its translation: CASSLTQGAGQETQYF.

V and J are TRBV9 and TRBJ2-2; TRBD2 matches 14 bases. The trim removed 0 bases at V and 3 bases at J, leaving 4 bases unmatched. This CDR3 is 18 amino acids long. CDR1 and CDR2 from the germline V gene are SGDLS and YYNGEE. The DNA for the CDR3 is TGTGCCAGCAGCGTAGGACTAGCGGGGGGGCTCGACACCGGGGAGCTGTTTTTT. As protein: CASSVGLAGGLDTGELFF.

This clone has more than one count but fewer than ten. This chain connects TRBV7-8 to TRBJ1-2; possibly TRBD1 for D (6 bases). Looked up from germline, CDR1 is SGHVS and CDR2 is FQNEAQ. The CDR3 runs 13 residues. V dropped 6 bases and J dropped 3 bases, with 11 bases sitting between them. CDR3 protein: CASRSRTDYGYTF. CDR3 sequence (DNA): TGTGCCAGCAGATCCAGGACAGACTATGGCTACACCTTC. Looking up the rest from reference TRBV7-8 and TRBJ1-2 gives the full variable domain: GAGVSQSPRYKVAKRGQDVALRCDPISGHVSLFWYQQALGQGPEFLTYFQNEAQLDKSGLPSDRFFAERPEGSVSTLKIQRTQQEDSAVYLCASRSRTDYGYTFGSGTRLTVV.

The chain has TRBV2 and TRBJ2-1, with 7 bases lining up with TRBD2. Germline lookup yields CDR1 SNHLY and CDR2 FYNNEI. This CDR3 is built from 15 residues. V lost 6 bases and J lost 0; bases outside the gene matches: 5. CDR3 nucleotide sequence: TGTGCCAGCAGGACTAGCCTGAGCTCCTACAATGAGCAGTTCTTC. As protein: CASRTSLSSYNEQFF.

V is TRBV4-1 and J is TRBJ1-2, with a weak D call TRBD1 (5 bases). CDR1 MGHRA and CDR2 YSYEKL come from the germline V gene. The CDR3 is 18 amino acids. V was cut by 1 base and J by 0 bases, with 18 bases left in between. The chain's CDR3 is CASSQAGAGVASNYGYTF. CDR3 in DNA: TGCGCCAGCAGCCAAGCCGGAGCGGGGGTCGCGTCTAACTATGGCTACACCTTC.

The rearrangement links TRBV7-2 to TRBJ2-2; D not resolved. Germline CDR1 is SGHTA and CDR2 is FQGNSA. CDR3 length equals 12 residues. With 4 bases removed from V and 3 bases from J, the gap between germline ends came to 3 bases. The CDR3: CASSSDTGELFF. The CDR3 bases are TGTGCCAGCAGCTCGGACACCGGGGAGCTGTTTTTT.

This rearrangement joins TRBV24-1 to TRBJ1-2, with a possible D match to TRBD1 (6 bases). This CDR3 has 12 amino acids. Germline lookup yields CDR1 KGHDR and CDR2 SFDVKD. Trimming pared 4 bases from V and 6 bases from J, leaving 8 bases between. The chain's CDR3 is CATSDPGDGYTF. CDR3 bases: TGTGCCACCAGTGACCCAGGGGATGGCTACACCTTC.

This chain joins TRBV28 and TRBJ2-1; maybe TRBD2 (5 bases). CDR3 length: 14 residues. Trimming left V 5 bases short and J 4 bases short, with 12 bases between. The germline V gene encodes CDR1 MDHEN and CDR2 SYDVKM. Written as DNA, the CDR3 is TGTGCCAGCAGTACTGCCGGACTTTACAATGAGCAGTTCTTC. Amino acids: CASSTAGLYNEQFF.

This chain links TRBV3-1 (or the pseudogene TRBV3-2) with TRBJ1-6; D gene ambiguous. V lost 4 bases to trimming and J lost 6 bases, with 7 bases between them. There are 13 residues in the CDR3. Germline CDR1 and CDR2: LGHDT and YNNKEL (reference sequence). The DNA of the CDR3 is TGTGCCAGCAGCCCGCGACTTAATTCACCCCTCCACTTT. This sequence encodes CASSPRLNSPLHF.

This clone has just one count. This chain connects TRBV5-5 to TRBJ2-5, with a possible D match to TRBD2 (5 bases). V lost 2 bases to trimming and J lost 5 bases, with 10 bases between them. Germline loops: CDR1 SGHKS, CDR2 YYEKEE (reference sequence). The CDR3 runs 13 residues. Here the CDR3 DNA reads TGTGCCAGCAGCTTTGCCGGGGAGGAGACCCAGTACTTC. It is translated as CASSFAGEETQYF. Full variable domain (remainder filled in from reference TRBV5-5 and TRBJ2-5): DAGVTQSPTHLIKTRGQQVTLRCSPISGHKSVSWYQQVLGQGPQFIFQYYEKEERGRGNFPDRFSARQFPNYSSELNVNALLLGDSALYLCASSFAGEETQYFGPGTRLLVL.

Here the CDR3 reads CASNAAGGPGEQYV. Here the CDR3 DNA reads TGTGCCAGCAATGCAGCGGGGGGGCCGGGTGAGCAGTACGTC. The genes are TRBV28 and TRBJ2-7, with TRBD2 matching 10 bases. CDR1 MDHEN and CDR2 SYDVKM come from the germline V gene. The junction had 10 bases not matched to a gene; V was cut back by 7 bases and J by 7 bases. This CDR3 is 14 amino acids long.

This sequence joins TRBV14 and TRBJ1-2; no clear D. The V gene lost 2 bases and the J gene lost 2 bases, with 9 bases spanning the gap. The length of the CDR3 is 14 residues. CDR1 and CDR2 from the germline V gene are SGHDN and FVKESK. The CDR3 DNA sequence: TGTGCCAGCAGCCAAACAGCTATCAACTATGGCTACACCTTC. This codes for CASSQTAINYGYTF.

CDR3 in amino acids: CASSGGTGYTQYF. The CDR3 DNA sequence: TGTGCCAGCAGCGGTGGGACTGGGTATACGCAGTATTTT. This chain uses TRBV7-8 with TRBJ2-3; D perhaps matches TRBD2 (6 bases). V lost 5 bases and J lost 7, with 13 bases in between. Germline loops: CDR1 SGHVS, CDR2 FQNEAQ. The CDR3 totals 13 residues.

The chain links TRBV13 to TRBJ1-2; D gene uncertain. The germline V and J ends were trimmed by 4 bases and 2 bases, with 8 bases remaining between them. The CDR3 contains 13 residues. In germline, CDR1 is PRHDT, CDR2 FYEKMQ (reference sequence). CDR3 DNA sequence: TGTGCCAGCAGCTCTACAGAAAACTATGGCTACACCTTC. Its translation: CASSSTENYGYTF.

As concerns this clone: Other DNA sequences in the same sample also yield this CDR3. This chain joins TRBV5-6 and TRBJ1-2, with D possibly TRBD1 on 5 matching bases. Per the germline V gene, CDR1 is SGHDT and CDR2 is YYEEEE. Trimming pared 4 bases from V and 5 bases from J, leaving 18 bases between. There are 15 residues in the CDR3. In DNA form, the CDR3 reads TGTGCCAGCAGCCCAGGGCAGGGAAATGATTATGGCTACACCTTC. This encodes CASSPGQGNDYGYTF.

This CDR3 is CASTPRDRNTGELFF. For the CDR3, the DNA is TGTGCCAGCACTCCCCGGGACAGGAACACCGGGGAGCTGTTTTTT. The chain joins TRBV3-1 (or the pseudogene TRBV3-2) to TRBJ2-2, with 7 bases aligning to TRBD1. Germline V gene lookup returns CDR1 LGHDT and CDR2 YNNKEL (reference sequence). After removal of 7 bases from V and 1 base from J, the junction contained 6 bases not matched to a gene. The CDR3 runs 15 residues.